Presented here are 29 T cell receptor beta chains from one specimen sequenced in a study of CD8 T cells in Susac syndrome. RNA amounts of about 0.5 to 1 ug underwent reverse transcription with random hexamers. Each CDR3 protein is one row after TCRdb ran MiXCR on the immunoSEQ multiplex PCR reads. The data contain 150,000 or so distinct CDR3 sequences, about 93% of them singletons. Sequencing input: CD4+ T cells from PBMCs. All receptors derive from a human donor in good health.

In DNA form, the CDR3 reads TGTGCCACCAGTGAACGAGCGGGGGGCTACAATGAGCAGTTCTTC. Amino acid sequence: CATSERAGGYNEQFF. V and J are TRBV24-1 and TRBJ2-1; 9 bases map to TRBD2. The CDR3 length is 15 residues. Germline lookup yields CDR1 KGHDR and CDR2 SFDVKD. The trim removed 4 bases at V and 3 bases at J, leaving 3 bases unmatched.

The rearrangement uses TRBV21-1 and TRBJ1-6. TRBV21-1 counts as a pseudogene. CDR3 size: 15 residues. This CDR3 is CASSKGKGRNSPLHF. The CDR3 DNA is TGTGCCAGCAGCAAAGGGAAGGGGAGGAATTCACCCCTCCACTTT.

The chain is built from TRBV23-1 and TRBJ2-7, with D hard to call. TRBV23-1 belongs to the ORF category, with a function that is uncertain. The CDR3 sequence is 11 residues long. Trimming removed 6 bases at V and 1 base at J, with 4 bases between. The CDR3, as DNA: TGCGCCAGCAGACAGTCCTACGAGCAGTACTTC. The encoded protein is CASRQSYEQYF.

The CDR3 DNA reads as TGCAGTGCTAGAGTCCCGGGACAGGGGTCTGGAAACACCATATATTTT. Protein sequence: CSARVPGQGSGNTIYF. J is TRBJ1-3 and V is TRBV20-1; 10 bases align to TRBD1. This CDR3 contains 16 residues. Trimming removed 1 base from V and 1 base from J; junction bases left unmatched: 4. The germline V gene has CDR1 DFQATT and CDR2 SNEGSKA (reference sequence).

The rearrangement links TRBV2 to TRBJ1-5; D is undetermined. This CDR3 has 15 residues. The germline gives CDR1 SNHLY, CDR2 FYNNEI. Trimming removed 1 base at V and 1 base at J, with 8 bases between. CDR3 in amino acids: CASSEVRTSNQPQHF. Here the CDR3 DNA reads TGTGCCAGCAGTGAAGTAAGGACGAGCAATCAGCCCCAGCATTTT.

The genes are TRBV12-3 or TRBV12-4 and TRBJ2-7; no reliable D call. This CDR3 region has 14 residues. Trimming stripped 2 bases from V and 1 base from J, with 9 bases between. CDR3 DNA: TGTGCCAGCAGTTTAATCGACCCTTCCTACGAGCAGTACTTC. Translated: CASSLIDPSYEQYF.

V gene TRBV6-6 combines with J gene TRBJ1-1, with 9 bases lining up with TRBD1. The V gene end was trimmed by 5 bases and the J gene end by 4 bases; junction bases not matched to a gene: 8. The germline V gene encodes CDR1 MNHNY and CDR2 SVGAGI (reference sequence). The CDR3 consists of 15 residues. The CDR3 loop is CASSGMTGGATEAFF. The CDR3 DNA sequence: TGTGCCAGCAGTGGAATGACAGGGGGGGCCACTGAAGCTTTCTTT.

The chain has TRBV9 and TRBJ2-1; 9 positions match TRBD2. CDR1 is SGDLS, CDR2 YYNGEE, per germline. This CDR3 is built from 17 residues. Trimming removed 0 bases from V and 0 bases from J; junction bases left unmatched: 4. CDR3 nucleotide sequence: TGTGCCAGCAGCGTAGGTAGCGGGGGTGACTCCTACAATGAGCAGTTCTTC. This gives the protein CASSVGSGGDSYNEQFF. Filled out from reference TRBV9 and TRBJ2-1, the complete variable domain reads DSGVTQTPKHLITATGQRVTLRCSPRSGDLSVYWYQQSLDQGLQFLIQYYNGEERAKGNILERFSAQQFPDLHSELNLSSLELGDSALYFCASSVGSGGDSYNEQFFGPGTRLTVL.

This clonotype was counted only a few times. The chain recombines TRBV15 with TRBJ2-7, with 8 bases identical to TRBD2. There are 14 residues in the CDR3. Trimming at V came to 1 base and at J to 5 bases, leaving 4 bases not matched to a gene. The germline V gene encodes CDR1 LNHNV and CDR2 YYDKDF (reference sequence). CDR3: CATSRGPTSDEQYF. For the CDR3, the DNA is TGTGCCACCAGCAGAGGCCCGACTAGCGACGAGCAGTACTTC.

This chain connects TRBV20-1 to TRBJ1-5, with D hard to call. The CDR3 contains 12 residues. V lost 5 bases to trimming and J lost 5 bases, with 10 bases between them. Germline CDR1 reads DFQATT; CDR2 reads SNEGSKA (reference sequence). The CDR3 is CSAQDGDQPQHF. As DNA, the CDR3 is TGCAGTGCTCAGGACGGAGATCAGCCCCAGCATTTT.

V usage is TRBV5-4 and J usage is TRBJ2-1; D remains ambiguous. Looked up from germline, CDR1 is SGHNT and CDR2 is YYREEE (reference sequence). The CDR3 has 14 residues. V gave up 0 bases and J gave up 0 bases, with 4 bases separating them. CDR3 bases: TGTGCCAGCAGCTTGGGGGGCTCCTACAATGAGCAGTTCTTC. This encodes CASSLGGSYNEQFF.

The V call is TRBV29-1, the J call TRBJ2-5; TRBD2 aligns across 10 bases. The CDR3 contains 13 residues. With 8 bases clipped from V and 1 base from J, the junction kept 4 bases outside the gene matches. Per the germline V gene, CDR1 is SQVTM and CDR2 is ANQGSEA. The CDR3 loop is CSLLAGSQETQYF. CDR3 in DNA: TGCAGCTTACTAGCGGGGTCCCAAGAGACCCAGTACTTC.

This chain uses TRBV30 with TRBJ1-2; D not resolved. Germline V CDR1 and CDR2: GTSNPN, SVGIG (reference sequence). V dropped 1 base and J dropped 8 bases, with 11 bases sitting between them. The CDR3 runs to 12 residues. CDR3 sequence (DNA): TGTGCCTGGAGTGATGGCCCAGGCGGCTACACCTTC. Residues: CAWSDGPGGYTF.

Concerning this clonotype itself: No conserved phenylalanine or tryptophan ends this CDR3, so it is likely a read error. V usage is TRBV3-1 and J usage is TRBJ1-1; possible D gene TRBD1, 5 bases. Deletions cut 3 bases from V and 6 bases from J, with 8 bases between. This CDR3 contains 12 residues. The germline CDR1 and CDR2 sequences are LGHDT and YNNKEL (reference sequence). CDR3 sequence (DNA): TGTGCCAGCAGCCAGGGGGAGGCTGAAGCTTTCCTT. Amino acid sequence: CASSQGEAEAFL.

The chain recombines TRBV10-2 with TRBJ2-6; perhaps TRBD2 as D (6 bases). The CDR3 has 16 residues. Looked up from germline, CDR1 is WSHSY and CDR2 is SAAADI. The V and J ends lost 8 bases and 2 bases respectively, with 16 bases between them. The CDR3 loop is CASAEGRAAGANVLTF. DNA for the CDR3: TGCGCCAGCGCGGAGGGCAGGGCGGCTGGGGCCAACGTCCTGACTTTC.

CDR3 bases: TGCGCCAGCAGCTTTAGGGGCGGGGCGAGCTCTGGGGCCAACGTCCTGACTTTC. As protein: CASSFRGGASSGANVLTF. J is TRBJ2-6 and V is TRBV5-1; weak D call: TRBD2 (6 bases). CDR1 and CDR2 from the germline V gene are SGHRS and YFSETQ. This CDR3 has 18 amino acids. Deletions cut 2 bases from V and 0 bases from J, with 15 bases between.

This CDR3 is CASSRSGTTETQYF. Here the CDR3 DNA reads TGTGCCAGCAGCCGATCCGGGACTACAGAGACCCAGTACTTC. The chain couples TRBV3-1 to TRBJ2-5; TRBD2 matches at 7 bases. In germline, CDR1 is LGHDT, CDR2 YNNKEL (reference sequence). The CDR3 is 14 residues long. Trimming at V came to 4 bases and at J to 4 bases, leaving 6 bases not matched to a gene.

Here the CDR3 DNA reads TGTGCCAGCAGGCGCCGCGGGAGAATCGTGAGCATCTCAGGTGGCTACACCTTC. It translates to CASRRRGRIVSISGGYTF. The gene calls are TRBV12-3 or TRBV12-4 and TRBJ1-2; the D is unclear. Trimming removed 6 bases from V and 7 bases from J, with 30 bases in between. This CDR3 spans 18 amino acids.

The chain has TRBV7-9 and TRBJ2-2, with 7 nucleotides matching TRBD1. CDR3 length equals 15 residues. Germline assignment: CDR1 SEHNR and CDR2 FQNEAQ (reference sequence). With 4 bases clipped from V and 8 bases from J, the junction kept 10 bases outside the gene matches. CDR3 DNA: TGTGCCAGCAGCTCCTGGACAGGCAAGACAGGGGAGCTGTTTTTT. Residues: CASSSWTGKTGELFF.

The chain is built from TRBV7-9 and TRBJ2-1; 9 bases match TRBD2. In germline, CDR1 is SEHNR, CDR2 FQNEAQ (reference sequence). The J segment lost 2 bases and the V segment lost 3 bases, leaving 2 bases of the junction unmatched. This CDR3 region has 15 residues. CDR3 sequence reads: CASSLAGGPYNEQFF. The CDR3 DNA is TGTGCCAGCAGCTTGGCGGGGGGGCCCTACAATGAGCAGTTCTTC.

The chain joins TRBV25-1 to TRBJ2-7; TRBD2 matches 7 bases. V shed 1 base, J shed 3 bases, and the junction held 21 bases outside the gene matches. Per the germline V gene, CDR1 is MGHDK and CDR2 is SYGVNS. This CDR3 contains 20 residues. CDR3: CASSEFVRRISGFYRYEQYF. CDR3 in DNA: TGTGCCAGCAGTGAATTCGTCAGAAGGATTAGCGGGTTCTATCGCTACGAGCAGTACTTC.

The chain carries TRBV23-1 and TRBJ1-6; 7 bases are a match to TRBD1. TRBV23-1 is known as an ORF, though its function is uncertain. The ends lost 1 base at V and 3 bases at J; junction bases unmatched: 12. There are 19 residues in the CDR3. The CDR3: CASSQWANEGTDYNSPLHF. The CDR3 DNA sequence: TGCGCCAGCAGTCAATGGGCAAACGAAGGGACAGACTATAATTCACCCCTCCACTTT.

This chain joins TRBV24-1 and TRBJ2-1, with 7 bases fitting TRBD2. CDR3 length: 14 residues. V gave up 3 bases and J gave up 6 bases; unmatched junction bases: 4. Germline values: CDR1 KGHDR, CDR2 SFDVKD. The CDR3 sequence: CATSDPTSANEQFF. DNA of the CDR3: TGTGCCACCAGTGATCCTACTAGCGCCAATGAGCAGTTCTTC.

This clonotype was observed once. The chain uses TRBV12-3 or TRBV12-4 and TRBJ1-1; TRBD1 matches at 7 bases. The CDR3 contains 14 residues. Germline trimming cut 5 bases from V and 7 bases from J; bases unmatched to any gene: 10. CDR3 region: CASSVGTAPFEAFF. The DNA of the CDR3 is TGTGCCAGCAGTGTCGGGACAGCGCCTTTTGAAGCTTTCTTT.

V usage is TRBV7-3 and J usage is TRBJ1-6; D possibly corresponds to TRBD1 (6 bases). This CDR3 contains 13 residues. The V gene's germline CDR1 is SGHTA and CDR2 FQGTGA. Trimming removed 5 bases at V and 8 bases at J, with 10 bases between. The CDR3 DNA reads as TGTGCCAGCAGCCGGACAGTAGATTCACCCCTCCACTTT. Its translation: CASSRTVDSPLHF.

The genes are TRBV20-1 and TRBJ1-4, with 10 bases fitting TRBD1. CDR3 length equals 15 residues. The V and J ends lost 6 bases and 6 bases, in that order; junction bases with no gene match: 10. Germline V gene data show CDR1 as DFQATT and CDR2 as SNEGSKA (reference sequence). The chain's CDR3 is CSAPARGTGDEKLFF. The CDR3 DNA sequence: TGCAGTGCCCCAGCCCGTGGGACAGGGGATGAAAAACTGTTTTTT.

CDR3 residues: CASLKQGMDTEAFF. The CDR3 nucleotides read TGCGCCAGCTTGAAACAGGGAATGGACACTGAAGCTTTCTTT. The rearrangement links TRBV10-1 to TRBJ1-1; D may be TRBD1 (6 bases). The CDR3 runs to 14 residues. V shed 8 bases and J shed 3 bases, with 16 bases lying between them. The V gene's germline CDR1 is WNHNN and CDR2 SYGVQD (reference sequence).

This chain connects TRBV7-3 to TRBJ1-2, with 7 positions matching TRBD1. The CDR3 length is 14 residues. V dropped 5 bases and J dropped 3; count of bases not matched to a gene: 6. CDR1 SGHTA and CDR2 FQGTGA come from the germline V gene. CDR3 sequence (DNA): TGTGCCAGCAGCATCACAGGGGATGACTATGGCTACACCTTC. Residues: CASSITGDDYGYTF.

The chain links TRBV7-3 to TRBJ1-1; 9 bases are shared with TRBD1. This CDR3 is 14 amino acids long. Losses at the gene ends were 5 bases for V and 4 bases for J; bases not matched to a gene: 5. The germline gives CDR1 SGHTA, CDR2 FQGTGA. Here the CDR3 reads CASSLQGQGTEAFF. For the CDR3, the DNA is TGTGCCAGCAGCCTCCAGGGACAGGGCACTGAAGCTTTCTTT.